These 16 T cell receptor beta chains were sequenced from one sample in a study of T cells in Graves' hyperthyroidism and ophthalmopathy. It was RNA transcripts that yielded the amplified TCR beta CDR3 regions. The HTBI primer set served for first-round RT-PCR of the TCR CDR3. Using its own MiXCR run on the multiplex PCR reads, TCRdb lists one record per CDR3 protein. This sample yields roughly 580,000 distinct CDR3 sequences, of which 11% to 15% are seen a single time; 5.5% to 7.5% belongs to the top ten. Sequencing was performed on blood. Receptor source: a woman in her 30s with Graves' hyperthyroidism that later progressed to Graves' ophthalmopathy.

Notes on this clonotype: Sequence at one end of the junction differs from germline and may be a read error. The chain recombines TRBV28 with TRBJ2-7; D is possibly TRBD1 (6 bases). Germline lookup yields CDR1 MDHEN and CDR2 SYDVKM. The CDR3 consists of 13 residues. The chain's CDR3 is CASNLPGHGEQYF. The CDR3 nucleotides are TGTGCCAGCAATTTACCGGGACACGGGGAGCAGTACTTC. The whole variable domain, filled in from reference TRBV28 and TRBJ2-7, reads DVKVTQSSRYLVKRTGEKVFLECVQDMDHENMFWYRQDPGLGLRLIYFSYDVKMKEKGDIPEGYSVSREKKERFSLILESASTNQTSMYLCASNLPGHGEQYFGPGTRLTVT.

This clonotype was seen at least ten times. This rearrangement joins TRBV6-2 or TRBV6-3 to TRBJ2-7; D is unclear. CDR1 is MNHEY, CDR2 SVGEGT, per germline. Trimming stripped 6 bases from V and 5 bases from J, with 17 bases between. The CDR3 totals 14 residues. CDR3 DNA sequence: TGTGCCAGCAGGCCCCCCCTATTGAGCCACGAGCAGTACTTC. Its translation is CASRPPLLSHEQYF.

This clonotype was observed many times. The chain couples TRBV11-2 to TRBJ2-2; D unclear. The CDR3 loop spans 13 amino acids. The V end lost 5 bases, the J end lost 5 bases, and 9 bases lay between the germline ends. Germline V lookup: CDR1 SGHAT, CDR2 FQNNGV. CDR3 nucleotides: TGTGCCAGCAGCGTGGGCGCAACCGGGGAGCTGTTTTTT. It encodes CASSVGATGELFF.

This clonotype was counted many times. This chain joins TRBV20-1 and TRBJ2-7; D ambiguous. The CDR3 sequence is 13 residues long. Germline-derived CDR1 and CDR2 are DFQATT and SNEGSKA (reference sequence). The V end lost 0 bases, the J end lost 5 bases, and 11 bases lay between the germline ends. CDR3 protein: CSARDPTENEQYF. The CDR3 coding sequence is TGCAGTGCTAGAGACCCGACTGAAAACGAGCAGTACTTC.

This clonotype was seen a few times. V and J are TRBV18 and TRBJ2-1, with TRBD1 matching 7 bases. Trimming at V came to 6 bases and at J to 2 bases, leaving 7 bases not matched to a gene. This CDR3 contains 15 residues. Germline V gene lookup returns CDR1 KGHSH and CDR2 LQKENI. This CDR3 reads CASSPGQDAYNEQFF. CDR3 in DNA: TGTGCCAGCTCGCCCGGACAGGACGCCTACAATGAGCAGTTCTTC.

This clonotype was seen at least ten times. This chain uses TRBV6-2 or TRBV6-3 with TRBJ2-4; 11 nucleotides match TRBD1. Losses at the gene ends were 6 bases for V and 9 bases for J; bases not matched to a gene: 4. The CDR3 covers 13 residues. CDR1 MNHEY and CDR2 SVGEGT come from the germline V gene. In DNA form, the CDR3 reads TGTGCCAGCAGGGGGACAGGGGGTAGCATTCAGTACTTC. Its protein product is CASRGTGGSIQYF.

This clonotype has just one count. This chain joins TRBV6-2 or TRBV6-3 and TRBJ2-1; D is perhaps TRBD1 or TRBD2 (7 bases each). The length of the CDR3 is 16 residues. The germline V and J ends were trimmed by 4 bases and 3 bases, with 16 bases remaining between them. Germline CDR1 is MNHEY and CDR2 is SVGEGT. CDR3 nucleotides: TGTGCCAGCAGTTCATCAGGGGGGGGGTTCTACAATGAGCAGTTCTTC. This sequence encodes CASSSSGGGFYNEQFF.

The rearrangement uses TRBV5-1 and TRBJ2-7, with D perhaps TRBD2 (5 bases). Looked up from germline, CDR1 is SGHRS and CDR2 is YFSETQ. V was cut by 0 bases and J by 0 bases, with 13 bases left in between. The CDR3 length is 16 residues. CDR3 sequence: CASSLVTGESSYEQYF. CDR3 coding DNA: TGCGCCAGCAGCTTGGTAACCGGGGAGAGCTCCTACGAGCAGTACTTC.

This clonotype was detected a few times. V and J are TRBV19 and TRBJ2-7; D not resolved. The V and J ends lost 1 base and 6 bases respectively, with 10 bases between them. CDR1 is LNHDA, CDR2 SQIVND, per germline (reference sequence). The CDR3 has 13 residues. The CDR3 region is CASSIGLPAEQYF. CDR3 coding DNA: TGTGCCAGTAGTATAGGACTTCCCGCCGAGCAGTACTTC.

The chain links TRBV6-1 to TRBJ1-1; D possibly corresponds to TRBD1 (5 bases). Germline CDR1 reads MNHNS; CDR2 reads SASEGT. The CDR3 is 19 residues long. V was shortened by 0 bases and J by 0 bases, with 20 bases between the two germline ends. CDR3 sequence (DNA): TGTGCCAGCAGTGAAGCGGCTCAGCTTCTAGGGACCCTGAACACTGAAGCTTTCTTT. Amino acids: CASSEAAQLLGTLNTEAFF.

This clonotype was found many times. The chain employs TRBV12-3 or TRBV12-4 and TRBJ1-1, with unresolved D. The CDR3 contains 12 residues. V lost 4 bases to trimming and J lost 4 bases, with 7 bases between them. The CDR3 sequence: CASSYFPTEAFF. The CDR3 nucleotides read TGTGCCAGCAGTTATTTCCCCACTGAAGCTTTCTTT.

The sample holds many counts of this clonotype. The gene calls are TRBV29-1 and TRBJ2-2; D call uncertain. Between the trimmed V and J ends, which lost 5 bases and 3 bases, there was a span of 7 bases. Germline CDR1 reads SQVTM; CDR2 reads ANQGSEA. This CDR3 is built from 12 residues. CDR3 region: CSVRAYTGELFF. The CDR3 nucleotides read TGCAGCGTTAGAGCCTACACCGGGGAGCTGTTTTTT.

This clonotype was seen repeatedly, ten times or more. The chain couples TRBV7-9 to TRBJ2-7; 7 bases are a match to TRBD2. CDR3 size: 14 residues. V shed 1 base, J shed 3 bases, and the junction held 3 bases outside the gene matches. The germline V gene encodes CDR1 SEHNR and CDR2 FQNEAQ (reference sequence). CDR3 bases: TGTGCCAGCAGCTTAGGGGGGGGTGGCTACGAGCAGTACTTC. Translated, it gives CASSLGGGGYEQYF.

Details on this clonotype: The germline gene is not matched at one end of the junction; a read error may be the cause. The chain has TRBV11-2 and TRBJ2-2; D possibly corresponds to TRBD1 (5 bases). The CDR3 sequence is 15 residues long. Germline CDR1 is SGHAT and CDR2 is FQNNGV. Here the CDR3 reads CASSLARVNTRDLFF. The DNA for the CDR3 is TGTGCCAGCAGCTTAGCCAGGGTTAACACCAGGGATCTGTTTTTT.

The sample holds many counts of this clonotype. The chain is built from TRBV18 and TRBJ1-5; TRBD1 aligns across 7 bases. The germline V gene encodes CDR1 KGHSH and CDR2 LQKENI. The CDR3 covers 16 residues. Germline trimming cut 3 bases from V and 1 base from J; bases unmatched to any gene: 6. The CDR3 nucleotides are TGTGCCAGCTCACCCCAGGACAGGCCCAGCAATCAGCCCCAGCATTTT. Amino acid sequence: CASSPQDRPSNQPQHF.

This clonotype was observed at least ten times. The genes are TRBV28 and TRBJ2-2; D perhaps matches TRBD1 (5 bases). Trimming left V 10 bases short and J 0 bases short, with 9 bases between. CDR3 length: 13 residues. Per germline, CDR1 MDHEN and CDR2 SYDVKM. CDR3 sequence: CATRAPNTGELFF. CDR3 DNA sequence: TGTGCCACCAGGGCCCCGAACACCGGGGAGCTGTTTTTT.